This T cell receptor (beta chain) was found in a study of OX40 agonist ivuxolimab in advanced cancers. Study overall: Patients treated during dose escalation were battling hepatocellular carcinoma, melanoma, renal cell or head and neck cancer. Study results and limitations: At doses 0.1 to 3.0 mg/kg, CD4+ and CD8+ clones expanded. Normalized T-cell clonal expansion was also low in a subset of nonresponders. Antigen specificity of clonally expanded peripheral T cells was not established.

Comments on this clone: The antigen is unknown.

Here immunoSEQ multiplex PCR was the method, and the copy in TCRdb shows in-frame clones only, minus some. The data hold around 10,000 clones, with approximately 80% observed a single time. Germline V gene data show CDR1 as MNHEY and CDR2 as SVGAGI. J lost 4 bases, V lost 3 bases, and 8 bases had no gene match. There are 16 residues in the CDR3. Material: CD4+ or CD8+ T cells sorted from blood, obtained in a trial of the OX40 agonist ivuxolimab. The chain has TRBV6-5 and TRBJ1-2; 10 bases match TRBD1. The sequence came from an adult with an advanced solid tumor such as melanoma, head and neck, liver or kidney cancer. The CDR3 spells CASSYKGGQGVYGYTF. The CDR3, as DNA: TGTGCCAGCAGTTATAAAGGTGGACAGGGGGTCTATGGCTACACCTTC.